This T cell receptor (beta chain) emerged from a study of CD8 T cells in Susac syndrome. V shed 0 bases and J shed 1 base, with 12 bases lying between them. The CDR3 length is 15 residues. Germline CDR1 reads DFQATT; CDR2 reads SNEGSKA (reference sequence). Healthy donors served as age- and sex-matched controls. After extraction with the RNeasy kit, about 0.45 to 1 ug of the RNA was reverse transcribed using random hexamers. TCRdb reprocessed the immunoSEQ multiplex PCR reads with MiXCR, giving one entry per CDR3 protein. The table lists about 120,000 distinct CDR3 sequences, roughly 94% of them singletons, with 0.095% to 0.1% in the top ten.

The sequencing sample was made of CD4+ T cells from PBMCs. V is TRBV20-1 and J is TRBJ1-1, with D hard to call. The receptor was derived from a human donor in good health. The CDR3, as DNA: TGCAGTGCTAGAGATTGGCGGAAGAAGAACACTGAAGCTTTCTTT. This encodes CSARDWRKKNTEAFF.